A selection of T cell receptor beta chains follows, all from one sample in a study of response to subunit inactivated influenza vaccine. TCRdb reprocessed the RT-PCR reads with MiXCR, giving one entry per CDR3 protein. The sample lists 500,000 or so distinct CDR3 sequences, 16% occurring once. The sequenced sample was CD4+ T cells sorted from PBMCs, obtained roughly 24 months after vaccination. Receptor source: a man aged 45-69 years who received an inactivated influenza vaccine. CDR3s include the opening cysteine and the closing phenylalanine or tryptophan. The order of the fields is clone size, V gene, J gene, D gene, CDR3 DNA, CDR3 protein. A D gene is named only where the DNA matches it firmly. A clone size is listed for some rows: how often the clone was seen (once, few, many), or a class if it is expanded.

>NA|TRBV13|TRBJ2-7|TRBD1
TGTGCCAGCACATTGACAGGGGGAGCCTACGAGCAGTACTTC
CASTLTGGAYEQYF
>few|TRBV7-2|TRBJ2-6|NA
TGTGCCAGCAGCTCAGGGGCCTCTGGGGCCAACGTCCTGACTTTC
CASSSGASGANVLTF
>many|TRBV12-3/TRBV12-4|TRBJ2-1|NA
TGTGCCAGCAGTTTAGGTAATCCTAGGGATGAGCAGTTCTTC
CASSLGNPRDEQFF
>few|TRBV3-1|TRBJ1-2|NA
TGTGCCAGCAGCCAAGATCATAGCGGCTACACCTTC
CASSQDHSGYTF
>NA|TRBV7-9|TRBJ1-4|NA
TGTGCCAGCAGCCCCGGGGCCGAAAAACTGTTTTTT
CASSPGAEKLFF
>few|TRBV5-1|TRBJ1-2|NA
TGCGCCAGCAGCTTTGATAACTATGGCTACACCTTC
CASSFDNYGYTF
>NA|TRBV20-1|TRBJ2-3|TRBD2
TGCAGTGCTAGACTTGCGGGAGGGCCTAGTGTATTCACAGATACGCAGTATTTT
CSARLAGGPSVFTDTQYF
>few|TRBV5-1|TRBJ2-2|TRBD1
TGCGCCAGCAGCTTGTATTTGGGACAGGGTTCCACCGGGGAGCTGTTTTTT
CASSLYLGQGSTGELFF
>NA|TRBV20-1|TRBJ2-1|TRBD1
TGCAGTGCTAGGACAGGGAGCTCCTACAATGAGCAGTTCTTC
CSARTGSSYNEQFF
>NA|TRBV12-3/TRBV12-4|TRBJ1-4|NA
TGTGCCAGCACTCCCGGGAGCAGGGTCATCGAAAAACTGTTTTTT
CASTPGSRVIEKLFF
>NA|TRBV20-1|TRBJ2-1|TRBD1
TGCAGTGCTAGTGGAGGAGATCCAGTAGGGGGCTCGCATTACAATGAGCAGTTCTTC
CSASGGDPVGGSHYNEQFF
>many|TRBV12-3/TRBV12-4|TRBJ2-7|NA
TGTGCCAGCGTCCCAGTGGGTCGGGTGGGGACCTACGAGCAGTACTTC
CASVPVGRVGTYEQYF
>many|TRBV5-1|TRBJ2-1|TRBD2
TGCGCCAGCAGACTTTCCGGGACTAGCAGTGAGCAGTTCTTC
CASRLSGTSSEQFF
>NA|TRBV20-1|TRBJ2-4|NA
TGCAGTGCTAGCCGGGGGAGCCCAAACATTCAGTACTTC
CSASRGSPNIQYF
>NA|TRBV12-3/TRBV12-4|TRBJ2-1|NA
TGTGCCAGCAAAACCATAGCTAATGAGCAGTTCTTC
CASKTIANEQFF
>NA|TRBV7-9|TRBJ2-1|TRBD2
TGTGCCAGCAGCTTGAAGCCAGCGGGGGCCTACAATGAGCAGTTCTTC
CASSLKPAGAYNEQFF
>NA|TRBV6-1|TRBJ1-6|TRBD1
TGTGCCAGCAGTACAGGGGCGTTCTCCTATAATTCACCCCTCCACTTT
CASSTGAFSYNSPLHF